A selection of T cell receptor beta chains follows, all from one sample in a study of Ad26.COV2.S vaccination and SARS-CoV-2 variants. Some clones are missing from TCRdb's copy, which holds only in-frame ones; the method was immunoSEQ multiplex PCR. The sample includes 380,000 or so clones, approximately 90% of them seen just once. The sample in question was peripheral blood, obtained in a trial of Ad26.COV2.S vaccine versus placebo. The source of these receptors is a person aged 18-65 years who received the Ad26.COV2.S COVID-19 vaccine or a placebo. Both conserved end residues are part of each CDR3. D genes are given only for firm matches. The listing skips clone size in some rows; elsewhere it reads once, few, many or a size class.

NA,NA,TRBJ2-5,TRBV21-1,TGTGCCAGCAGTTATGTCGGGGACAGGGGACGGACGGGGCCTCGGGAGACCCAGTACTTC,CASSYVGDRGRTGPRETQYF
NA,NA,TRBJ1-3,TRBV3-1/TRBV3-2,TGTGCCAGCAGCCAAGCAGGAAACACCATATATTTT,CASSQAGNTIYF
NA,TRBD1,TRBJ2-2,TRBV5-1,TGCGCCAGCAGCTTTTCAGGGGGAGTAACCGGGGAGCTGTTTTTT,CASSFSGGVTGELFF
NA,NA,TRBJ2-1,TRBV7-9,TGTGCCAGCAGCTTAGCGTCGTGGGGTGAGCAGTTCTTC,CASSLASWGEQFF
NA,NA,TRBJ2-7,TRBV7-9,TGTGCCAGCAGCTCCAATCGACAGGTCTCCTACGAGCAGTACTTC,CASSSNRQVSYEQYF
NA,TRBD1,TRBJ1-6,TRBV28,TGTGCCAGCACTTTAACCGGGACAGGGGGCGAAAAGAGGGGTTCACCCCTCCACTTT,CASTLTGTGGEKRGSPLHF
NA,NA,TRBJ2-6,TRBV7-2,TGTGCCAGCAGCTTTTCGGGGGTAGTTGGGGCCAACGTCCTGACTTTC,CASSFSGVVGANVLTF
NA,NA,TRBJ2-1,TRBV29-1,TGCAGCGTTGAGGTTCAGGTCGCGTACAATGAGCAGTTCTTC,CSVEVQVAYNEQFF
few,TRBD2,TRBJ2-3,TRBV3-1/TRBV3-2,TGTGCCAGCAGCCTCCGACCTAGCGGGGTTGTAGATACGCAGTATTTT,CASSLRPSGVVDTQYF
NA,TRBD2,TRBJ2-5,TRBV7-3,TGTGCCAGGGACCTGACGGGGGGTCAAGAGACCCAGTACTTC,CARDLTGGQETQYF
NA,NA,TRBJ2-5,TRBV2,TGTGCCAGCAGTGACTTGGAGACCCAGTACTTC,CASSDLETQYF
NA,NA,TRBJ2-5,TRBV5-5,TGTGCCAGCAGCTTTCAGGGGGGTAAAGAGACCCAGTACTTC,CASSFQGGKETQYF
NA,NA,TRBJ1-6,TRBV4-2,TGTGCCAGCAGCCAAGAGGTGGGTAGGGCCGGTAATTCACCCCTCCACTTT,CASSQEVGRAGNSPLHF
once,NA,TRBJ2-7,TRBV2,TGTGCCAGCAACCTGGGGGCCTACGAGCAGTACTTC,CASNLGAYEQYF
once,NA,TRBJ1-2,TRBV28,TGTGCCAGCAGTTTCGGCCAGGGCCATGGCTACACCTTC,CASSFGQGHGYTF
NA,NA,TRBJ1-2,TRBV7-2,TGTGCCAGCAGCTTAGGCCAGAACTATGGCTACACCTTC,CASSLGQNYGYTF
NA,NA,TRBJ2-7,TRBV3-1/TRBV3-2,TGTGCCAGCAGCCAAGGCGGGCACTACGAGCAGTACTTC,CASSQGGHYEQYF
NA,TRBD1,TRBJ1-5,TRBV4-3,TGCGCCAGCAGCCAATCTCTCTGGGACAGGGAGGAGAATCAGCCCCAGCATTTT,CASSQSLWDREENQPQHF
NA,NA,TRBJ2-6,TRBV28,TGTGCCAGCAGTTTGCGAGGGGATGGGGCCAACGTCCTGACTTTC,CASSLRGDGANVLTF
NA,TRBD1,TRBJ2-7,TRBV28,TGTGCCAGCAGTTTAGACAGGGGGGTAGGGGAGCAGTACTTC,CASSLDRGVGEQYF
NA,NA,TRBJ1-2,TRBV2,TGTGCCTGCACCGGGACCCCCAATGGCTACACCTTC,CACTGTPNGYTF
NA,NA,TRBJ2-5,TRBV19,TGTGCCAGTGACAATGGACAGTGGGAGACCCAGTACTTC,CASDNGQWETQYF
NA,TRBD2,TRBJ2-7,TRBV4-2,TGTGCCAGCAGCCAAGATGGGCTAGCGGGGGGGCGAATCCCCTACGAGCAGTACTTC,CASSQDGLAGGRIPYEQYF
NA,NA,TRBJ2-1,TRBV20-1,TGCAGTGCTAGTGGAGAAAGGTCCTACAATGAGCAGTTCTTC,CSASGERSYNEQFF
NA,NA,TRBJ2-7,TRBV12-3/TRBV12-4,TGTGCCAGCAGTTTGAGGGCCGCCTACGAGCAGTACTTC,CASSLRAAYEQYF
NA,TRBD2,TRBJ2-3,TRBV7-3,TGTGCCAGCAGCTCGCGCGGGGGTACAGATACGCAGTATTTT,CASSSRGGTDTQYF
once,NA,TRBJ1-4,TRBV13,TGTGCCAGCAGCTTAGGAATTAATGAAAAACTGTTTTTT,CASSLGINEKLFF
NA,NA,TRBJ2-1,TRBV6-2/TRBV6-3,TGTGCCAGCAGTTGGGGGAATGAGGCCTACAATGAGCAGTTCTTC,CASSWGNEAYNEQFF
NA,TRBD1,TRBJ1-1,TRBV29-1,TGCAGCGTTGTGAGGACAGGGGAGAGTACTGAAGCTTTCTTT,CSVVRTGESTEAFF
NA,NA,TRBJ1-5,TRBV28,TGTGCCGTGTCCGTAGAGGCCCCGGGTTCACAGCCCCAGCATTTT,CAVSVEAPGSQPQHF
NA,TRBD1,TRBJ2-1,TRBV6-5,TGTGCCAGCAAAAACAGGGGGCACAATGAGCAGTTCTTC,CASKNRGHNEQFF
NA,NA,TRBJ1-5,TRBV2,TGTGCCAGCAGCAGGGGTGGGAATCAGCCCCAGCATTTT,CASSRGGNQPQHF
NA,NA,TRBJ2-2,TRBV30,TGTGCCTGGAGAAAGGGGCCCGGGGAGCTGTTTTTT,CAWRKGPGELFF
NA,NA,TRBJ1-5,TRBV7-2,TGTGCCAGCAGCTTTTCAAGTGAGAGCGGGCCTCGCCAGCATTTT,CASSFSSESGPRQHF
NA,NA,TRBJ2-6,TRBV4-2,TGTGCCAGCAGCCAAGATAGTATGGGATCTGGGGCCAACGTCCTGACTTTC,CASSQDSMGSGANVLTF
NA,NA,TRBJ1-2,TRBV19,TGTGCCAGTAGTATTGCATCGGCGGATAACTATGGCTACACCTTC,CASSIASADNYGYTF
few,NA,TRBJ1-2,TRBV30,TGTGCCTGGAGTGTCGGGCAGATCTATGGCTACACCTTC,CAWSVGQIYGYTF
NA,NA,TRBJ2-7,TRBV5-1,TGCGCCAGCAGCTTGGCCGACACAACCTACGAGCAGTACTTC,CASSLADTTYEQYF
NA,NA,TRBJ1-5,TRBV20-1,TGCAGTGCTAGTTCGGCGGAAAATCAGCCCCAGCATTTT,CSASSAENQPQHF
NA,NA,TRBJ2-2,TRBV9,TGTGCCAGCAGCTCGCGGACCGGATTCCTGTTTTTT,CASSSRTGFLFF
few,TRBD1,TRBJ1-2,TRBV30,TGTGCCTGGAGCCACCCCACCCGGGGACAGGGGGCGCTCGGCTACACCTTC,CAWSHPTRGQGALGYTF
NA,NA,TRBJ2-7,TRBV27,TGTGCCAGCCGTATGGGGGGGCGATCGGCTGACGAGCAGTACTTC,CASRMGGRSADEQYF
NA,TRBD1,TRBJ2-7,TRBV7-2,TGTGCCAGCAGCTTAGATGGGACAGGGTCCCGCGAGCAGTACTTC,CASSLDGTGSREQYF
NA,NA,TRBJ1-1,TRBV27,TGTGCCAGCAGGCCTTACCAGAACACTGAAGCTTTCTTT,CASRPYQNTEAFF
NA,NA,TRBJ2-2,TRBV5-1,TGCGCCAGCAAGCTGGTTATCCGCGGGGAGCTGTTTTTT,CASKLVIRGELFF
NA,NA,TRBJ2-1,TRBV5-1,TGCGCCAGCAGCTTGGCTGTTTCTGACAATGAGCAGTTCTTC,CASSLAVSDNEQFF
NA,NA,TRBJ1-5,TRBV6-2/TRBV6-3,TGTGCCAGCAGTTACTCGTCACGTAATCAGCCCCAGCATTTT,CASSYSSRNQPQHF
NA,NA,TRBJ2-2,TRBV29-1,TGCAGCGGATTCCGGGAGCTCGGGGAGCTGTTTTTT,CSGFRELGELFF